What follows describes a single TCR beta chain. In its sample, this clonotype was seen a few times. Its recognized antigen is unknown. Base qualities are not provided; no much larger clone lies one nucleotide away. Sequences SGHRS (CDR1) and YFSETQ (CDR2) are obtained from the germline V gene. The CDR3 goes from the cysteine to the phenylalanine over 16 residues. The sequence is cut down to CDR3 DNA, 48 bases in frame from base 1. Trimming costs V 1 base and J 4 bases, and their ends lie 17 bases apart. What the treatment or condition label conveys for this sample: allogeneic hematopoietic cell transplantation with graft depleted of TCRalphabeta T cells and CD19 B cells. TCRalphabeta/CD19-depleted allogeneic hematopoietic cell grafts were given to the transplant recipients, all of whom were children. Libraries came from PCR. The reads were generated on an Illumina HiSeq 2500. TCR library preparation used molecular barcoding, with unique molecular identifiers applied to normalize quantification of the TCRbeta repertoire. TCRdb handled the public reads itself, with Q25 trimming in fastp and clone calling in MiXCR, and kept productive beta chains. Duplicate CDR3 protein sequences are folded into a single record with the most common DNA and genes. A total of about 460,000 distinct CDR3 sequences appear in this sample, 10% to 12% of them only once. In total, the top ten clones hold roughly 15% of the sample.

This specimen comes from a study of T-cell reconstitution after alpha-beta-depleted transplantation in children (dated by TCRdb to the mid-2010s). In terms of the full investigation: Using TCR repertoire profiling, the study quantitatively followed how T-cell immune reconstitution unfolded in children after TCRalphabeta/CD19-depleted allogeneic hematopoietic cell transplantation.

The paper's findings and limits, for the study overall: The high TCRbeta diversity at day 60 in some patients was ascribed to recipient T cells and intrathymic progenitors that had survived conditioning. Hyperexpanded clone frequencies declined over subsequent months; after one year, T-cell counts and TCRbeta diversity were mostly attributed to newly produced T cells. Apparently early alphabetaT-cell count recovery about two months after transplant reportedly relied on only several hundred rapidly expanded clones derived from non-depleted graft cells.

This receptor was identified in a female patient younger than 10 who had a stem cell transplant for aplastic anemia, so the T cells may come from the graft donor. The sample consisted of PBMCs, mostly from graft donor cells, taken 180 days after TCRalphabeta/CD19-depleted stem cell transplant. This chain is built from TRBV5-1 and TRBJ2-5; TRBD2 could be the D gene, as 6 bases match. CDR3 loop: CASSLSQGGLGETQYF. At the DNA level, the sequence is TGCGCCAGCAGCTTGAGTCAGGGAGGTTTAGGAGAGACCCAGTACTTC.